These 19 T cell receptor beta chains were all obtained from the same sample, sequenced in a study of blood T cell repertoires in COVID-19. Data came from immunoSEQ multiplex PCR; TCRdb stores just in-frame clones and leaves some out. The table lists roughly 100,000 clones, roughly 80% of them singletons, with 9.8% in the top ten. Sequences were obtained from peripheral blood. The receptor source for this set is a man in his sixties with active or convalescent COVID-19.

To note about this clone: A read error may account for a junction end that differs from germline. The chain combines TRBV25-1 with TRBJ2-6; the D gene is possibly TRBD1 (6 bases). There are 16 residues in the CDR3. CDR1 is MGHDK and CDR2 is SYGVNS in the germline V gene. Here the CDR3 DNA reads TGTGCCAGCAGGGAATCAGGGGTCTCTGGGGCCAACGTCCTGACTTTC. Its translation is CASRESGVSGANVLTF. Using reference TRBV25-1 and TRBJ2-6 for the parts outside the CDR3, the full variable domain is EADIYQTPRYLVIGTGKKITLECSQTMGHDKMYWYQQDPGMELHLIHYSYGVNSTEKGDLSSESTVSRIRTEHFPLTLESARPSHTSQYLCASRESGVSGANVLTFGAGSRLTVL.

In this sample, this clone turned up a few times. V is TRBV27 and J is TRBJ2-7; D not certain. Germline loops: CDR1 MNHEY, CDR2 SMNVEV (reference sequence). The ends were cut back, 0 bases at V and 4 bases at J, with 7 bases in the middle. CDR3 length: 13 amino acids. In DNA form, the CDR3 reads TGTGCCAGCAGTTTATCGATCGGGTACGAGCAGTACGTC. Protein product: CASSLSIGYEQYV.

The rearrangement links TRBV14 to TRBJ1-1, with D uncertain. CDR1 and CDR2 from the germline V gene are SGHDN and FVKESK. The length of the CDR3 is 14 residues. V was pared by 0 bases and J by 5 bases, with 10 bases between. Here the CDR3 DNA reads TGTGCCAGCAGCCAAGAGGCGGGAAGGACTGAAGCTTTCTTT. This encodes CASSQEAGRTEAFF.

V and J are TRBV5-1 and TRBJ2-7; 9 nucleotides match TRBD1. Losses at the gene ends were 3 bases for V and 6 bases for J; bases not matched to a gene: 4. Germline CDR1 SGHRS, CDR2 YFSETQ. The CDR3 length is 13 residues. CDR3 bases: TGCGCCAGCAGCTCCATGACAGGGGGCGAGCAGTACTTC. Its protein product is CASSSMTGGEQYF. The variable domain in full, with the rest retrieved from reference TRBV5-1 and TRBJ2-7, is KAGVTQTPRYLIKTRGQQVTLSCSPISGHRSVSWYQQTPGQGLQFLFEYFSETQRNKGNFPGRFSGRQFSNSRSEMNVSTLELGDSALYLCASSSMTGGEQYFGPGTRLTVT.

This clone was picked up one time. In DNA form, the CDR3 reads TGTGCCAGTCTCGGGGGGGTACAGAACACTGAAGCTTTCTTT. Its protein product is CASLGGVQNTEAFF. This chain joins TRBV7-8 and TRBJ1-1; a weak D match, TRBD1 (5 bases). The CDR3 has 14 residues. Germline-derived CDR1 and CDR2 are SGHVS and FQNEAQ. The V end was cut by 9 bases, the J end by 1 base, with 15 bases between. The variable domain in full, completed from reference TRBV7-8 and TRBJ1-1, reads GAGVSQSPRYKVAKRGQDVALRCDPISGHVSLFWYQQALGQGPEFLTYFQNEAQLDKSGLPSDRFFAERPEGSVSTLKIQRTQQEDSAVYLCASLGGVQNTEAFFGQGTRLTVV.

This chain uses TRBV5-4 with TRBJ2-4; 12 nucleotides agree with TRBD2. This CDR3 comprises 17 residues. V was pared by 0 bases and J by 5 bases, with 6 bases of the junction left unmatched. Germline V gene data show CDR1 as SGHNT and CDR2 as YYREEE (reference sequence). The CDR3 protein is CASSLGTSGMRENIQYF. As DNA, the CDR3 is TGTGCCAGCAGCTTGGGGACTAGCGGGATGAGGGAAAACATTCAGTACTTC.

This clone appeared a few times. The rearrangement uses TRBV6-2 or TRBV6-3 and TRBJ1-1; TRBD1 matches 11 bases. The CDR3 loop spans 14 amino acids. CDR1 is MNHEY and CDR2 is SVGEGT in the germline V gene. Trimming took 2 bases from V and 7 from J; bases not matched to a gene: 3. CDR3: CASSYGQGAVEAFF. The CDR3, as DNA: TGTGCCAGCAGTTACGGACAGGGGGCGGTTGAAGCTTTCTTT.

This chain uses TRBV12-5 with TRBJ2-2; TRBD2 matches 7 bases. Trimming removed 1 base from V and 3 bases from J; junction bases left unmatched: 5. The CDR3 is 16 residues long. CDR1 LGHNT and CDR2 FRNRAP come from the germline V gene. CDR3 sequence: CASGLASGTHTGELFF. DNA for the CDR3: TGTGCTAGTGGTTTGGCGAGCGGGACTCACACCGGGGAGCTGTTTTTT.

A single count supports this clone. The chain combines TRBV7-9 with TRBJ2-5; perhaps TRBD2 as D (7 bases). This CDR3 has 13 amino acids. The V gene lost 5 bases and the J gene lost 6 bases, with 13 bases spanning the gap. Germline CDR1 is SEHNR and CDR2 is FQNEAQ (reference sequence). Here the CDR3 DNA reads TGTGCCAGCAGCAAGGGGGAGGGCCAGACCCAGTACTTC. Its protein is CASSKGEGQTQYF.

The sample holds a few counts of this clone. V gene TRBV19 combines with J gene TRBJ2-4, with 7 positions matching TRBD1. The CDR3 contains 17 residues. Germline assignment: CDR1 LNHDA and CDR2 SQIVND (reference sequence). J gave up 0 bases and V 6 bases, and 11 bases lay outside the gene matches. The CDR3 sequence: CASSPGQYKRAKNIQYF. In DNA form, the CDR3 reads TGTGCCAGTAGCCCGGGACAGTATAAAAGAGCCAAAAACATTCAGTACTTC.

The chain uses TRBV5-1 and TRBJ1-2, with D perhaps matching TRBD1 (5 bases). V was shortened by 0 bases and J by 6 bases, with 9 bases between the two germline ends. There are 13 residues in the CDR3. The germline gives CDR1 SGHRS, CDR2 YFSETQ. In DNA, the CDR3 is TGCGCCAGCAGCTTGGTGGGGGGAAATGGCTACACCTTC. As protein: CASSLVGGNGYTF.

This clone was detected only once. V usage is TRBV6-5 and J usage is TRBJ2-2; a weak D match, TRBD1 (6 bases). The length of the CDR3 is 15 residues. With 6 bases removed from V and 0 bases from J, the gap between germline ends came to 11 bases. From germline, CDR1 is MNHEY and CDR2 SVGAGI. The DNA of the CDR3 is TGTGCCAGCAGGAAGACAGGAGCGAACACCGGGGAGCTGTTTTTT. Translation: CASRKTGANTGELFF.

This clone was counted ten times or more. The chain uses TRBV16 and TRBJ2-3, with 9 nucleotides matching TRBD2. Germline CDR1 reads KGHSY; CDR2 reads FQNENV. V shed 4 bases, J shed 4 bases, and the junction held 3 bases outside the gene matches. The CDR3 is 14 amino acids. As DNA, the CDR3 is TGTGCCAGCAGCCGTAGCGGGAGTGCAGATACGCAGTATTTT. It is translated as CASSRSGSADTQYF.

This chain connects TRBV18 to TRBJ1-1, with 8 bases aligning to TRBD1. The CDR3 contains 16 residues. Germline CDR1 and CDR2: KGHSH and LQKENI. Losses at the gene ends were 3 bases for V and 1 base for J; bases not matched to a gene: 7. The CDR3 reads CASSPLGQGTNTEAFF. The DNA for the CDR3 is TGTGCCAGCTCACCCCTTGGACAGGGTACGAACACTGAAGCTTTCTTT.

This chain uses TRBV10-3 with TRBJ1-2, with D tentatively TRBD1 (6 bases). Germline lookup yields CDR1 ENHRY and CDR2 SYGVKD. The CDR3 length is 13 residues. Trimming took off 7 bases at V and 4 bases at J, with 13 bases between the two ends. CDR3 loop: CAINPDRSYGYTF. As DNA, the CDR3 is TGTGCCATCAATCCAGACAGGAGCTATGGCTACACCTTC.

The chain combines TRBV5-4 with TRBJ1-2, with D maybe TRBD1 (5 bases). The CDR3 totals 14 residues. The germline V and J ends were trimmed by 5 bases and 0 bases, with 11 bases remaining between them. The V gene's germline CDR1 is SGHNT and CDR2 YYREEE (reference sequence). CDR3 in amino acids: CASSLGEANYGYTF. The CDR3 coding sequence is TGTGCCAGCAGTTTAGGGGAGGCTAACTATGGCTACACCTTC.

The chain couples TRBV2 to TRBJ2-6, with D perhaps matching TRBD1 (6 bases). Deletions cut 5 bases from V and 0 bases from J, with 8 bases between. This CDR3 is built from 15 residues. Germline CDR1 SNHLY, CDR2 FYNNEI. The CDR3 spells CASSMDSSGANVLTF. DNA for the CDR3: TGTGCCAGCAGTATGGACAGCTCTGGGGCCAACGTCCTGACTTTC.

This clone was observed at least ten times. CDR3 sequence: CASSYSAVSEQFF. The CDR3 nucleotides are TGTGCCAGCAGTTATTCGGCGGTTAGTGAGCAGTTCTTC. V and J are TRBV6-5 and TRBJ2-1; D unclear. The CDR3 is 13 amino acids. The V and J ends lost 3 bases and 9 bases respectively, with 12 bases between them. Looked up from germline, CDR1 is MNHEY and CDR2 is SVGAGI.

This chain uses TRBV9 with TRBJ1-4; 7 nucleotides agree with TRBD1. The length of the CDR3 is 14 residues. CDR1 SGDLS and CDR2 YYNGEE come from the germline V gene. The J segment lost 5 bases and the V segment lost 2 bases, leaving 3 bases of the junction unmatched. In DNA form, the CDR3 reads TGTGCCAGCAGCGTCGGACAGGACAATGAAAAACTGTTTTTT. Protein product: CASSVGQDNEKLFF.